Listed below are T cell receptor beta chains from one sample, sequenced in a study of cytomegalovirus exposure and HLA in healthy donors. TCRdb's table, derived via immunoSEQ multiplex PCR, lists solely in-frame clones and lacks some. The table shows around 260,000 clones, with 80% to 95% occurring only once. Sequencing input: PBMCs. The receptors derive from a woman in her twenties or thirties in good health and CMV-seronegative. CDR3s include the opening cysteine and the closing phenylalanine or tryptophan. Each record gives: J gene, D gene, clone size, V gene, CDR3 protein, CDR3 DNA. D genes are given only for firm matches. Rows may omit the clone size; those that give it use once, few, many or a size class.

j_gene: TRBJ2-2
d_gene: TRBD2
abundance: few
v_gene: TRBV7-9
CDR3aa: CASSLETGGNTGELFF
CDR3nt: TGTGCCAGCAGCTTAGAGACGGGAGGGAACACCGGGGAGCTGTTTTTT

j_gene: TRBJ2-2
d_gene: NA
abundance: once
v_gene: TRBV7-9
CDR3aa: CASSSNRAPVRVGELFF
CDR3nt: TGTGCCAGCAGCTCGAACCGGGCCCCTGTTCGTGTCGGGGAGCTGTTTTTT

j_gene: TRBJ2-1
d_gene: TRBD2
abundance: once
v_gene: TRBV28
CDR3aa: CASSFPGTSGNEQFF
CDR3nt: TGTGCCAGCAGTTTTCCTGGGACTAGCGGGAATGAGCAGTTCTTC

j_gene: TRBJ2-2
d_gene: NA
abundance: NA
v_gene: TRBV5-5
CDR3aa: CASSLIAGVNTGELFF
CDR3nt: TGTGCCAGCAGCTTGATAGCAGGGGTTAACACCGGGGAGCTGTTTTTT

j_gene: TRBJ2-1
d_gene: TRBD1
abundance: NA
v_gene: TRBV28
CDR3aa: CASNSRGLARSGEREQFF
CDR3nt: TGTGCCAGCAATAGCAGGGGGCTAGCTCGGTCCGGGGAACGTGAGCAGTTCTTC

j_gene: TRBJ2-1
d_gene: NA
abundance: NA
v_gene: TRBV7-9
CDR3aa: CASSAEQFF
CDR3nt: TGTGCCAGCAGCGCCGAGCAGTTCTTC

j_gene: TRBJ2-3
d_gene: NA
abundance: NA
v_gene: TRBV14
CDR3aa: CASSRGGSTDTQYF
CDR3nt: TGTGCCAGCAGCCGCGGCGGAAGCACAGATACGCAGTATTTT

j_gene: TRBJ2-2
d_gene: NA
abundance: NA
v_gene: TRBV5-1
CDR3aa: CASPPSDRPGELFF
CDR3nt: TGCGCCAGCCCCCCTAGCGACCGGCCCGGGGAGCTGTTTTTT

j_gene: TRBJ2-3
d_gene: NA
abundance: NA
v_gene: TRBV2
CDR3aa: CASRGSPSTDTQYF
CDR3nt: TGTGCCAGCAGGGGGTCGCCTAGCACAGATACGCAGTATTTT

j_gene: TRBJ1-2
d_gene: NA
abundance: NA
v_gene: TRBV6-5
CDR3aa: CASGTWAFAYGYTF
CDR3nt: TGTGCCAGCGGCACCTGGGCCTTCGCCTATGGCTACACCTTC

j_gene: TRBJ2-3
d_gene: TRBD1
abundance: NA
v_gene: TRBV15
CDR3aa: CATSREDRATDTQYF
CDR3nt: TGTGCCACCAGCAGAGAGGACAGGGCCACAGATACGCAGTATTTT

j_gene: TRBJ2-7
d_gene: TRBD2
abundance: NA
v_gene: TRBV5-8
CDR3aa: CASSFLATGGFYEQYF
CDR3nt: TGTGCCAGCAGCTTTCTAGCCACGGGGGGTTTCTACGAGCAGTACTTC

j_gene: TRBJ2-5
d_gene: TRBD2
abundance: NA
v_gene: TRBV27
CDR3aa: CASSMGVAGDGETQYF
CDR3nt: TGTGCCAGCAGCATGGGCGTAGCGGGAGACGGGGAGACCCAGTACTTC

j_gene: TRBJ2-3
d_gene: TRBD2
abundance: NA
v_gene: TRBV29-1
CDR3aa: CSVDVAGVADTQYF
CDR3nt: TGCAGCGTGGACGTAGCGGGAGTCGCGGATACGCAGTATTTT

j_gene: TRBJ2-7
d_gene: NA
abundance: NA
v_gene: TRBV2
CDR3aa: CASIEGAGDSYEQYF
CDR3nt: TGTGCCAGCATCGAGGGGGCGGGAGATTCCTACGAGCAGTACTTC

j_gene: TRBJ1-5
d_gene: TRBD1
abundance: NA
v_gene: TRBV28
CDR3aa: CASSRTGYRLQPQHF
CDR3nt: TGTGCCAGCAGTCGGACAGGTTATCGGTTGCAGCCCCAGCATTTT

j_gene: TRBJ2-7
d_gene: TRBD1
abundance: NA
v_gene: TRBV2
CDR3aa: CASDPGTESSYEQYF
CDR3nt: TGTGCCAGCGACCCCGGGACAGAGAGCTCCTACGAGCAGTACTTC

j_gene: TRBJ2-7
d_gene: TRBD1
abundance: NA
v_gene: TRBV15
CDR3aa: CATSRDVTGAYEQYF
CDR3nt: TGTGCCACCAGCAGAGATGTAACAGGGGCCTACGAGCAGTACTTC